This is a list of T cell receptor beta chains from one sample in a study of blood T cell repertoires in COVID-19. Sequencing was performed with immunoSEQ multiplex PCR; in TCRdb, only in-frame clones are kept and a portion is missing. The sample holds approximately 250,000 clones; 84% are singletons and the top ten take 8% to 9.5%. The sample taken for sequencing was peripheral blood. These receptor sequences come from a human donor in a cohort sampled during active COVID-19. CDR3s include the opening cysteine and the closing phenylalanine or tryptophan. The D gene is left open where the match is weak. Some rows have no size entry. The others give once, few or many, or a class for an expanded clone.

.,TRBV10-2,TRBJ2-6,.,TGCGCCAGCAGTGAGCGGAGATCTGGGGCCAACGTCCTGACTTTC,CASSERRSGANVLTF
.,TRBV15,TRBJ1-1,.,TGTGCCACCAGCTCCGGACTAAACACTGAAGCTTTCTTT,CATSSGLNTEAFF
.,TRBV3-1/TRBV3-2,TRBJ2-1,.,TGTGCCAGCAGCCAACGATCGCGTTACAATGAGCAGTTCTTC,CASSQRSRYNEQFF
.,TRBV12-3/TRBV12-4,TRBJ1-4,.,TGTGCCAGCAGTTTAGCCGGGACAGAAAAACTGTTTTTT,CASSLAGTEKLFF
.,TRBV9,TRBJ2-7,TRBD1,TGTGCCAGCAGCGTAGACCAGGGGGAGACTTACGAGCAGTACTTC,CASSVDQGETYEQYF
.,TRBV6-2/TRBV6-3,TRBJ1-1,.,TGTGCCAGCAGCCCCATCCGGGACAACAGAGAAGCTTTCTTT,CASSPIRDNREAFF
.,TRBV7-2,TRBJ1-1,.,TGTGCCAGCAGCAACAGAGGGGGGGGGACTGAAGCTTTCTTT,CASSNRGGGTEAFF
.,TRBV5-5,TRBJ2-1,TRBD2,TGTGCCAGCAGCAGGGAGGGTCTAAAGAATGAGCAGTTCTTC,CASSREGLKNEQFF
.,TRBV10-1,TRBJ1-1,.,TGCGCCAGCAGTCGGGGTCGCTCACCCCAAACTGAAGCTTTCTTT,CASSRGRSPQTEAFF
.,TRBV9,TRBJ1-2,TRBD1,TGTGCCAGCAACGTAGGACAGGGTACCTATGGCTACACCTTC,CASNVGQGTYGYTF
.,TRBV5-1,TRBJ2-3,.,TGCGCCAGCGGCAGGTTCTCGTACACAGATACGCAGTATTTT,CASGRFSYTDTQYF
once,TRBV2,TRBJ1-5,.,TGTGCCAGCACTACAGGGTATCAGCCCCAGCATTTT,CASTTGYQPQHF
.,TRBV5-5,TRBJ2-2,.,TGTGCCAGCAGCTTGGTAGTGAACACCGGGGAGCTGTTTTTT,CASSLVVNTGELFF
.,TRBV2,TRBJ2-3,.,TGTGCCAGCAGTGAAGGATGGCGGGGTGGCACAGATACGCAGTATTTT,CASSEGWRGGTDTQYF
.,TRBV5-1,TRBJ2-6,TRBD1,TGCGCCAGCAGCTTGAGGGGACAGAAGCTTGGGGCCAACGTCCTGACTTTC,CASSLRGQKLGANVLTF
.,TRBV9,TRBJ2-1,.,TGTGCCAGCAGCGGACGACAGGTTTACAATGAGCAGTTCTTC,CASSGRQVYNEQFF
.,TRBV3-1/TRBV3-2,TRBJ1-6,.,TGTGCCAGCAGCCAAGGGTCCAGGGCGTATTCACCCCTCCACTTT,CASSQGSRAYSPLHF
.,TRBV6-1,TRBJ1-1,TRBD1,TGTGCCAGCAGTGAACGAGGCACAGGGGGCACTGAAGCTTTCTTT,CASSERGTGGTEAFF
.,TRBV7-2,TRBJ2-3,TRBD2,TGTGCCAGCAGCCTCGGGACTAGCGGGCCAGATACGCAGTATTTT,CASSLGTSGPDTQYF
.,TRBV9,TRBJ1-6,.,TGTGCCAGCAGCTTCCGGGACTTTGAGTCACCCCTCCACTTT,CASSFRDFESPLHF